This TCR beta chain was identified in a study of T cells expressing NK-cell markers. One entry per CDR3 protein, without DNA, is what TCRdb gives after re-calling the 5' RACE reads. The sample totals a few hundred thousand distinct CDR3 sequences. CDR1 LNHNV and CDR2 YYDKDF come from the germline V gene (reference sequence). The CDR3 length is 16 residues. The chain recombines TRBV15 with TRBJ1-5; TCRdb's D call, TRBD1, is unchecked because there is no DNA. Sequences were obtained from blood T cells: a sorted CD56 or NKG2C T cell subset, CD4+ or CD8+ T cells, or bulk PBMC T cells (not recorded which). This clonotype was sampled from a man aged 18-70 years in good health. CDR3 residues: CATSREQGTQNQPQHF.